This TCR beta chain was found in a study of blood T cell repertoires in COVID-19. The sample holds a few counts of this clone. The V segment lost 0 bases and the J segment 9 bases; nucleotides outside the gene matches: 9. The CDR3 has 17 residues. Germline V gene lookup returns CDR1 LGHDT and CDR2 YNNKEL (reference sequence). As processed by the authors: From reference gene primer amplification, estimates of nucleated cell counts were derived. Some clones are missing from TCRdb's copy, which holds only in-frame ones; the method was immunoSEQ multiplex PCR. V and J calls and clone size are given by that table; D and trimming were obtained from the DNA. The sample yields over 20,000 clones, 86% seen once.

The origin of this receptor is a human donor with active COVID-19. The donor label of this sample is uncertain. V gene TRBV3-1 (or the pseudogene TRBV3-2) combines with J gene TRBJ2-4, with TRBD2 identical over 12 bases. The sample consisted of peripheral blood. CDR3: CASSQDDSSGGAGIQYF. The DNA of the CDR3 is TGTGCCAGCAGCCAAGATGATTCTAGCGGGGGGGCGGGCATTCAGTACTTC.